This T cell receptor (beta chain) was observed in a study of CD8 T cells in ankylosing spondylitis. General observations from the study: Within ankylosing spondylitis blood, a TCR beta motif made up of under 10 highly homologous variants appeared to be characteristic.

Researchers built TCR beta libraries using quantitative 5'-RACE with molecular barcodes. Via MiXCR, TCRdb re-called the 5' RACE reads, giving one row per CDR3 protein. Counted here are about 540,000 distinct CDR3 sequences, 12% occurring once; the ten biggest clones make up over 6.5%. The ends were cut back, 8 bases at V and 6 bases at J, with 19 bases in the middle. The germline CDR1 and CDR2 sequences are SQVTM and ANQGSEA. The CDR3 has 13 residues. This clonotype was picked up a small number of times. No antigen is known for it. Input material: blood, either unsorted or a sorted T cell fraction (not recorded which). This clonotype was sampled from a male donor with ankylosing spondylitis. The chain combines TRBV29-1 with TRBJ1-2; no clear D gene. CDR3 sequence (DNA): TGCAGCCTGACCCCGATCGGGAAGGATGGCTACACCTTC. Translated: CSLTPIGKDGYTF.